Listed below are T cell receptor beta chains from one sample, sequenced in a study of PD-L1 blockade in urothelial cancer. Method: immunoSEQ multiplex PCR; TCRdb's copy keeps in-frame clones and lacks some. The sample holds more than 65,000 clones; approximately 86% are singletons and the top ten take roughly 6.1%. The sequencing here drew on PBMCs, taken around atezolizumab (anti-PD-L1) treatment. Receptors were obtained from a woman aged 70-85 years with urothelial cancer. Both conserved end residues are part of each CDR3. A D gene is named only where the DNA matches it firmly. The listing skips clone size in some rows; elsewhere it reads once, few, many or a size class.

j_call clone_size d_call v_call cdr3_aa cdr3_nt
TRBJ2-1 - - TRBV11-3 CASSFGGSYNEQFF TGTGCCAGCAGCTTTGGGGGGAGCTACAATGAGCAGTTCTTC
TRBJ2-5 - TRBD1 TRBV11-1 CASSLLTGGLQETQYF TGTGCCAGCAGCTTACTTACAGGGGGGCTCCAAGAGACCCAGTACTTC
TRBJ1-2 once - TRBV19 CASTESADYGYTF TGTGCCAGTACCGAGAGTGCGGACTATGGCTACACCTTC
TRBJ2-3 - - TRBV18 CASSPLSDTQYF TGTGCCAGCTCACCATTATCGGATACGCAGTATTTT
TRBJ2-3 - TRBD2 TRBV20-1 CSAPSGGKQYF TGCAGTGCGCCGAGCGGGGGCAAGCAGTATTTT
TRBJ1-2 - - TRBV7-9 CASSPIDYGYTF TGTGCCAGCAGCCCTATCGACTATGGCTACACCTTC
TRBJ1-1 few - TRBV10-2 CASRPQGLANTEAFF TGCGCCAGCAGACCCCAGGGTTTGGCGAACACTGAAGCTTTCTTT
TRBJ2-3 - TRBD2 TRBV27 CASSKLGLAGVTDTQYF TGTGCCAGCAGTAAACTGGGACTAGCGGGTGTCACAGATACGCAGTATTTT
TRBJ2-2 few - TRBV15 CATSRELASGELFF TGTGCCACCAGCAGAGAACTAGCCTCCGGGGAGCTGTTTTTT
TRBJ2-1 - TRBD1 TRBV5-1 CASSLGQGFDEQFF TGCGCCAGCAGCCTGGGACAGGGGTTCGATGAGCAGTTCTTC
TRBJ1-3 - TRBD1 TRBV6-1 CAGTAGGAGNTIYF TGTGCGGGAACGGCAGGGGGAGCTGGAAACACCATATATTTT
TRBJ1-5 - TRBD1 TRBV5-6 CASSYVPRDRGYSNQPQHF TGTGCCAGCAGCTATGTGCCCCGGGACAGGGGGTATAGCAATCAGCCCCAGCATTTT
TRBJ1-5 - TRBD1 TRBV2 CASSAQGASNQPQHF TGTGCCAGCAGCGCACAGGGGGCCTCCAATCAGCCCCAGCATTTT
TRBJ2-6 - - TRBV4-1 CASSQDRGSRGANVLTF TGCGCCAGCAGCCAAGATAGGGGGAGTCGTGGGGCCAACGTCCTGACTTTC
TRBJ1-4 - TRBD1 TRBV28 CASSWGTGRNEKLFF TGTGCCAGCAGTTGGGGGACAGGGCGCAATGAAAAACTGTTTTTT
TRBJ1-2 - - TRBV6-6 CASTLRRDYGYTF TGTGCCAGCACTCTTCGTCGGGACTATGGCTACACCTTC
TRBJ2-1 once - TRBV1 CTSSQDNNEQFF TGCACCAGCAGCCAAGATAACAATGAGCAGTTCTTC
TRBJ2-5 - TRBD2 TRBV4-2 CASSQDYRGLGRLETQYF TGTGCCAGCAGCCAAGATTATAGAGGACTAGGCCGTTTGGAGACCCAGTACTTC
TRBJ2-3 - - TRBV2 CASSNHGTSEDTQYF TGTGCCAGCAGTAACCATGGGACAAGCGAAGATACGCAGTATTTT
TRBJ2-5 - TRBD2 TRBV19 CASRLAGVSETQYF TGTGCCAGTAGATTAGCGGGAGTCTCAGAGACCCAGTACTTC
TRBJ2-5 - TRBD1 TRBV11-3 CASGRTGGSETQYF TGTGCCAGCGGCCGAACAGGGGGCTCAGAGACCCAGTACTTC
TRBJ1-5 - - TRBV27 CASSSGVSNQPQHF TGTGCCAGCAGTTCAGGGGTGAGCAATCAGCCCCAGCATTTT
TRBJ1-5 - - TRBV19 CASSVFGRNQPQHF TGTGCCAGTAGTGTCTTCGGGAGGAATCAGCCCCAGCATTTT
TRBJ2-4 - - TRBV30 CAWRHPARKNIQYF TGTGCCTGGAGACACCCGGCGAGGAAAAACATTCAGTACTTC
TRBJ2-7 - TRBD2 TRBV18 CASSSRQTTRLAGDEQYF TGTGCCAGCTCATCGAGGCAGACCACCCGACTAGCGGGAGACGAGCAGTACTTC
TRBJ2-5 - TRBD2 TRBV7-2 CASSLDLAGGLETQYF TGTGCCAGCAGCTTAGATCTAGCGGGGGGACTGGAGACCCAGTACTTC
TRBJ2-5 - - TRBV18 CASSLSDRVVQETQYF TGTGCCAGCTCACTATCGGACAGAGTAGTCCAAGAGACCCAGTACTTC
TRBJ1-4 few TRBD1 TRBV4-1 CASSHPDRGFF TGCGCCAGCAGCCACCCCGACAGGGGATTTTTT
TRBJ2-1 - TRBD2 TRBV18 CASSPGLAGAVYNEQFF TGTGCCAGCTCCCCGGGACTAGCGGGGGCTGTCTACAATGAGCAGTTCTTC
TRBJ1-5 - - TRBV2 CASSGDNQPQHF TGTGCCAGCAGCGGTGACAATCAGCCCCAGCATTTT
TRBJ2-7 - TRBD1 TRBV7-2 CASSPHAGQGYGWTYEQYF TGTGCCAGCAGCCCCCATGCAGGACAGGGGTATGGTTGGACCTACGAGCAGTACTTC
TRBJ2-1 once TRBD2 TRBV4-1 CASSQGLAKAPYNEQFF TGCGCCAGCAGCCAAGGACTAGCGAAGGCTCCCTACAATGAGCAGTTCTTC
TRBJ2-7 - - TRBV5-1 CASKALGSSYEQYF TGCGCCAGCAAGGCCCTGGGGAGCTCCTACGAGCAGTACTTC
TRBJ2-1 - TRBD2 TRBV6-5 CASSLAGGPDEQFF TGTGCCAGCAGTTTAGCGGGGGGGCCGGATGAGCAGTTCTTC
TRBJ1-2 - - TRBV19 CASSGLGGHYGYTF TGTGCCAGTAGTGGGCTCGGGGGTCACTATGGCTACACCTTC